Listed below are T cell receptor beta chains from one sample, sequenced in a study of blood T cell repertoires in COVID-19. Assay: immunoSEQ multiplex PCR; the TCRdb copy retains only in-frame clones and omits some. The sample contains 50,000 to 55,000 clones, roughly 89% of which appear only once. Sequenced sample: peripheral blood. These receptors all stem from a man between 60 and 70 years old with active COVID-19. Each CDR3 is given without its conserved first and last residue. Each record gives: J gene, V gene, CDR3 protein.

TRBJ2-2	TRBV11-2	ASSSLLPRTRATGGELF
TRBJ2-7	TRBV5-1	ASSLAGTHYEQY
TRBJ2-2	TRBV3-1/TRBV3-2	ASSSIQTGELF
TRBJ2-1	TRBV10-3	AIRPTRTSTTSYNEQF
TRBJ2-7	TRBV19	ASSTQGREQY
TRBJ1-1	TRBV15	ATTVGAGIEAF
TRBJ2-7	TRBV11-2	ASSAGLAATYEQY
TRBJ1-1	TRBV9	ASSVSGLGTEAF
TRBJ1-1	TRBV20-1	SARDTGTAF
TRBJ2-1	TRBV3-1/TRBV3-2	ASSHRTGVNEQF
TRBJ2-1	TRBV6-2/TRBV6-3	ASSQRGAGVKNEQF
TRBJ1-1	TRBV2	ASRTDNTEAF
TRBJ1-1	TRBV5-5	ASSRDRDRPREAF
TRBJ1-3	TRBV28	ASSLITGGGNTIY
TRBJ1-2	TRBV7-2	ASSLPARDLYGYT
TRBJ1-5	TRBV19	ASDRGGGQPQH
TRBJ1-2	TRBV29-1	SVDSLAGGGGYT
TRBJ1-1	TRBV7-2	ASSKGWDRGLAEAF
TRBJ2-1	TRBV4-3	ASSQDILSELRSYNEQF
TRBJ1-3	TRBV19	ASSLPNIGNTIY
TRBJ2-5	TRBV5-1	ASSQFPGRETQY
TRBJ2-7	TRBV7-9	ASSRQGYEQY
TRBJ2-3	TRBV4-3	ASSQDLASGRSSTDTQY
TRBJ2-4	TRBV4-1	ASSPIDRGLAKNIQY
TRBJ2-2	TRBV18	ASSLYTGELF
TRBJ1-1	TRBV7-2	ASSRQGTEAF
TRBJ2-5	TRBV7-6	ASSLTGTNQETQY
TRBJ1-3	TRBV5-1	ASSLAQGSGNTIY
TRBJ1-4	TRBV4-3	ASSQQQGATNEKLF
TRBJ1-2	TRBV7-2	ASSPSGTGVYGYT
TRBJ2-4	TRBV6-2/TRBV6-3	ASSSPGQLLAKNIQY
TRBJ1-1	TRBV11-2	ASSMLRDSNEAF
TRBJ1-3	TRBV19	ASSTRSGNTIY
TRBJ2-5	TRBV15	ATSRGGGGETQY
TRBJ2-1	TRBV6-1	ASSDELAFPSSYNEQF
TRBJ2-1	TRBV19	ASSMIGTSGSYNEQF
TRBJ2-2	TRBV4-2	ASSHGRTSGIGELF
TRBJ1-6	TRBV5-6	ASSLPGKGSPLH
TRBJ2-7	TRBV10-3	AIRSLATYEQY
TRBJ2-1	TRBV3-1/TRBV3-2	ASSRTTGSSYNEQF